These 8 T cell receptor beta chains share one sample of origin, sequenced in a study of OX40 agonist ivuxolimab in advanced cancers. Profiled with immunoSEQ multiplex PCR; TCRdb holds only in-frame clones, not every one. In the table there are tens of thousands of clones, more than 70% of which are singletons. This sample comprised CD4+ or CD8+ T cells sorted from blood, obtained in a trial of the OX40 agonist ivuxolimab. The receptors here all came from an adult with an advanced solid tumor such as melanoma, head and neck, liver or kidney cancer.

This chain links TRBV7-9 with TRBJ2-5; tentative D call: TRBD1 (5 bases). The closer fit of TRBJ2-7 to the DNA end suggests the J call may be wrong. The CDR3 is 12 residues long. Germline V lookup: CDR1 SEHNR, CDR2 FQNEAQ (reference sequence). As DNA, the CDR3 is TGTGCCAGCAGCTTACAGGGTTACGAGCAGTACTTC. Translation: CASSLQGYEQYF.

The CDR3 sequence: CASSLQGYAEAFF. CDR3 DNA sequence: TGTGCCAGCAGCCTACAGGGGTACGCTGAAGCTTTCTTT. The gene calls are TRBV7-9 and TRBJ1-1, with 7 bases lining up with TRBD1. Trimming at V came to 5 bases and at J to 6 bases, leaving 6 bases not matched to a gene. The CDR3 is 13 amino acids. The germline V gene encodes CDR1 SEHNR and CDR2 FQNEAQ (reference sequence).

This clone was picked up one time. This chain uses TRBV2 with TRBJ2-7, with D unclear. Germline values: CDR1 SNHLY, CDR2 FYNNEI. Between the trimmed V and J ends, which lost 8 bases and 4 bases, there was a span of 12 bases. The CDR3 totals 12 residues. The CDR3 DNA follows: TGTGCCAGCGGTAGTGGGTCATACGAGCAGTACTTC. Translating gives CASGSGSYEQYF.

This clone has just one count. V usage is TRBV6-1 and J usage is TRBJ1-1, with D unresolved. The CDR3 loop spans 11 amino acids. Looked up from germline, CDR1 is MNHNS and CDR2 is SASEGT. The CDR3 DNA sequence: TGTGCTACCCAGTCCAACACTGAAGCTTTCTTT. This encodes CATQSNTEAFF.

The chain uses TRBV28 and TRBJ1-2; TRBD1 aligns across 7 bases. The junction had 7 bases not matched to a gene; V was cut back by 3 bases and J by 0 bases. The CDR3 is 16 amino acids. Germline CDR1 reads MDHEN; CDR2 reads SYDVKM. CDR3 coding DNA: TGTGCCAGCAGTTTGTTACAGGGGATAGCTAACTATGGCTACACCTTC. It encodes CASSLLQGIANYGYTF.

The CDR3 protein is CASSGLPTGGLETQYF. CDR3 bases: TGTGCCAGCAGCGGACTACCGACAGGGGGTTTAGAGACCCAGTACTTC. The chain couples TRBV9 to TRBJ2-5, with 9 bases lining up with TRBD1. Germline V gene data show CDR1 as SGDLS and CDR2 as YYNGEE. The CDR3 spans 16 residues. The V segment lost 3 bases and the J segment 4 bases; nucleotides outside the gene matches: 10.

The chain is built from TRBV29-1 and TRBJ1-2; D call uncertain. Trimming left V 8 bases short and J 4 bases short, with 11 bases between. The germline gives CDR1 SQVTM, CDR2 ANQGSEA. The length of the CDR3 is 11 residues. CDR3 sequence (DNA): TGCAGCTCAGACCCCCTCTATGGCTACACCTTC. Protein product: CSSDPLYGYTF.

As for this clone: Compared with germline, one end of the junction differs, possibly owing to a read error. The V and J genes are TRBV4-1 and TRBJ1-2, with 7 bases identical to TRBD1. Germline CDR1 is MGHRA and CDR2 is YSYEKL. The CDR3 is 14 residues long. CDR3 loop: CASSQDLVKGGCTF. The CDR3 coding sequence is TGCGCCAGCAGCCAAGACCTCGTGAAAGGGGGCTGCACCTTC.